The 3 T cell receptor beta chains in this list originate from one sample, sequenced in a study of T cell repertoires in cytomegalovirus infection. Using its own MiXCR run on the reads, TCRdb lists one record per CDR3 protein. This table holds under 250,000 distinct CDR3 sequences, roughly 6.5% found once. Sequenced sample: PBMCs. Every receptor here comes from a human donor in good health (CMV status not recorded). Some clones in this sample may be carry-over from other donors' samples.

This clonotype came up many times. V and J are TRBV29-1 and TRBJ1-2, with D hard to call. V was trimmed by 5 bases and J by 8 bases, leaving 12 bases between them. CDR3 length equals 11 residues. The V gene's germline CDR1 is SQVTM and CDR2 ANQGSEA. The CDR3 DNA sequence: TGCAGCGTTCTCGCGGAGTTGGGCTACACCTTC. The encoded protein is CSVLAELGYTF.

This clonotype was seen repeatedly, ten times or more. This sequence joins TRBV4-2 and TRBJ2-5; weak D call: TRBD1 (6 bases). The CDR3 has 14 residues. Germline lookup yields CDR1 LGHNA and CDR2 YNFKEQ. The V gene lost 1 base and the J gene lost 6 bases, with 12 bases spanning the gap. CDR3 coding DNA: TGTGCCAGCAGCCAAGTCCGGCAGGGGCAGACCCAGTACTTC. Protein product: CASSQVRQGQTQYF.

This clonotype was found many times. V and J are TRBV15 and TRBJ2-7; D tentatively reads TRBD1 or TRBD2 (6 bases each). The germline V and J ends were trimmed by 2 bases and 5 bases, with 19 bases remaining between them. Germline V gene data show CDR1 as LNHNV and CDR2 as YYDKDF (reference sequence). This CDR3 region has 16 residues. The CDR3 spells CATSRLEGQGRNEQYF. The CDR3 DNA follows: TGTGCCACCAGCAGACTCGAGGGTCAGGGGAGGAACGAGCAGTACTTC.